This T cell receptor beta chain was sequenced during a study of blood T cell repertoires in COVID-19 (dated by TCRdb to the early 2020s). At the level of the whole study: Samples from collaborators originated in the United States, Italy and Spain and spanned both the acute and convalescent phases of COVID-19. The material from the prospective study consisted of cDNA or gDNA derived from T cells, B-cell-depleted T cells, or PBMCs. The samples were drawn from two sources: the first 160 participants of the ongoing ImmuneRACE study, and over 950 subjects contributed by 6 global collaborators. The repertoires were released in a freely available public database intended as a resource for research on the immune response to SARS-CoV-2. A de-identified subject ID, COVID-19 status, age in years and sex were almost always included in the sample metadata. Where HLA class I and class II types were available, the types were taken from metadata supplied by the sample provider, not from assay-based typing. Subjects who had been exposed to COVID-19, were actively infected with it, or had recovered from it provided the deeply sampled blood TCRbeta repertoires that made up the dataset.

The trim is 11 bases for V and 3 bases for J, with a gap of 16 bases between the germline ends. From cysteine to phenylalanine, the CDR3 is 13 amino acids long. CDR3 DNA is the only sequence kept; it has 39 bases, read in frame from the first base. As encoded in the germline V gene, CDR1 is MNHEY while CDR2 is SVGAGI. The immunoSEQ Assay, a bias-controlled multiplex PCR, was used to amplify TCRbeta CDR3 regions from genomic DNA. The authors' pipeline ran thus. The number of nucleated cells in each sample was estimated from the amplification of reference gene primers within the assay. To quantify the absolute abundance of each unique TCRbeta CDR3 rearrangement, sequence reads were collapsed and filtered. Productive Simpson clonality was computed per sample as the square root of Simpson's diversity index over productive rearrangements. TCRdb mirrors the immuneACCESS table, restricted to in-frame sequences. Some clones are absent from its copies; in checked studies, under half trace to an unresolved V gene, and the reason for the others is unknown. The DNA gave D and trimming, while V, J and clone size come from that table. The sample records some 190,000 clones, roughly 84% of which are singletons. The top ten constitute roughly 3.1% of the sample.

In the prospective study, participants were about 18 to 89 years old, resided in approximately 25 geographic areas of the United States, and were enrolled through a virtual design. In the prospective study, cohorts were assigned on the basis of participant-reported clinical history obtained from a screening survey and a study questionnaire. Exposed participants were defined as having been in contact with someone with a PCR-confirmed or clinician-diagnosed COVID-19 case within 2 weeks of study entry. In the prospective study, mobile phlebotomists collected whole blood, serum and a nasopharyngeal or oropharyngeal swab from each participant. Participants in the prospective study had the option to provide additional blood draws and questionnaires over a roughly 2-month period. Blood samples from the prospective study were shipped frozen or at room temperature prior to DNA extraction. A note on this clone: This clone's antigen is unknown. One base away there is no much larger clone; base qualities are not given.

General findings and caveats noted by the study authors: How much clinical and demographic metadata was included differed by source and by participant, and the metadata was provided uncurated.

Material for sequencing was PBMCs or T cells enriched from blood (not recorded which). This sequence uses TRBV6-5 and TRBJ1-1; the D segment could be TRBD1, given 6 matching bases. The receptor comes from a woman between 25 and 40 years old who had been exposed to COVID-19. In nucleotides, the sequence is TGTGCCTTGACAGGCACAGCGGACACTGAAGCTTTCTTT. This is translated as CALTGTADTEAFF.